This T cell receptor (beta chain) was observed in a study of blood T cell repertoires in COVID-19 (dated by TCRdb to 2018 to 2021). Notes on the research overall: Samples from collaborators originated in the United States, Italy and Spain and spanned both the acute and convalescent phases of COVID-19. The material from the prospective study consisted of cDNA or gDNA derived from T cells, B-cell-depleted T cells, or PBMCs. Deeply sampled blood TCRbeta repertoires from subjects exposed to, actively infected with, or recovered from COVID-19 were included in the dataset. The repertoires were released in a freely available public database intended as a resource for research on the immune response to SARS-CoV-2. The samples were drawn from the first 160 participants of the ongoing ImmuneRACE study and from over a thousand subjects provided by 6 global collaborators. Nearly every sample came with metadata listing a de-identified subject ID, COVID-19 status, age in years and sex. HLA class I and class II types, where available, came from metadata supplied by the sample provider rather than from assay-based typing.

With respect to this clone: The antigen it binds to is not known. No clone much larger than this one lies a single base away; base qualities are absent.

In Seattle, one collaborating source enrolled patients while the infection was active and tracked those patients longitudinally over the course of disease. Collaborating institutions collected whole blood in K2EDTA tubes following their own protocols. Collaborator samples were shipped for TCRbeta analysis as frozen whole blood, isolated PBMCs, or DNA extracted from either sample type. The immunoSEQ Assay, a bias-controlled multiplex PCR, was used to amplify TCRbeta CDR3 regions from genomic DNA. The published analysis was carried out like this. The number of nucleated cells in each sample was estimated from the amplification of reference gene primers within the assay. To quantify the absolute abundance of each unique TCRbeta CDR3 rearrangement, sequence reads were collapsed and filtered. For each sample, productive Simpson clonality was calculated as the square root of Simpson's diversity index across productive rearrangements. The source is immuneACCESS, and TCRdb retained only in-frame sequences with V and J called. Part of the clones is not carried over; for the studies checked, unresolved V genes explain less than half of this, and the remainder is unexplained. The DNA gave D and trimming, while V, J and clone size come from that table. Within this sample are about 130,000 clones, with 81% of them counted one time only. The ten largest clones add up to about 18% of the sample.

Inclusive of the bounding cysteine and phenylalanine, the CDR3 is 15 residues long. CDR3 DNA only is kept here, 45 bases in frame from base 1. CDR1 and CDR2, per the germline V gene, are LGHNA and YSLEER. At the junction V is shortened by 1 base and J by 6 bases, with 13 bases in between. The full study reports these points: How much clinical and demographic metadata was included differed by source and by participant, and the metadata was provided uncurated.

Sequences were obtained from peripheral blood. The receptor was derived from a man younger than 40 with COVID-19, enrolled during active disease. This sequence uses TRBV4-3 and TRBJ1-5, with the D gene uncertain. The CDR3 region reads CASSQVVGVAQPQHF. DNA sequence: TGCGCCAGCAGCCAAGTAGTCGGGGTGGCTCAGCCCCAGCATTTT.